This TCR beta chain was sequenced during a study of blood T cells in healthy people across ages. Peripheral blood was drawn, around 9.4 milliliters per donor. Per germline, CDR1 DFQATT and CDR2 SNEGSKA (reference sequence). CDR3 length: 13 residues. This clonotype was found a few times. Then a second PCR, running roughly 7 to 11 cycles, was carried out with a sample-barcoded 5' primer and a J-beta primer mix. TCRdb re-called the 5' RACE reads with MiXCR, one entry per CDR3 protein. The sample has around 1.5 million distinct CDR3 sequences, about 35% seen once; the top ten hold 11%. The V and J genes are TRBV20-1 and TRBJ2-3; TRBD1 or TRBD2 may be the D gene (5 bases each). What was sequenced was blood. The origin of this receptor is a woman younger than 45 in good health. This chain's CDR3 is CSPCRDPTDTQYF. DNA of the CDR3: TGCAGCCCCTGCAGGGACCCCACAGATACGCAGTATTTT.